Included here is one T cell receptor beta chain sequence, with context. This clonotype was counted at least ten times. There is no known antigen for this receptor. Base quality data are lacking; no much larger clone is found one base away. This entry is derived from a study of tumor and adjacent non-tumor tissue in lung cancer (dated by TCRdb to the late 2010s). For the wider study: The cohort included eleven to twelve adenocarcinoma, a couple of squamous cell carcinoma and 1 small cell lung cancer patients. Using bulk TCRbeta repertoires from around 15 lung cancer patients, the study set lung tumor tissue side by side with matched distant non-tumor lung tissue. The roughly 15 patients were aged roughly 30 to 85 years, included around ten men and 5 women, and had TNM stage I to III disease. For each patient, one tumor sample and one normal lung sample were taken, giving around 30 paired specimens that underwent TCRbeta CDR3 sequencing. In total, sequencing yielded 125,075,908 productive TCRbeta reads, which works out to an average of around 4.2 million reads per sample. Overall study results and their limits: Because peripheral blood was not sequenced, blood TCRbeta repertoires in the lung cancer patients of the study were not examined. Younger patients had significantly higher TCR diversity, and higher tumor TCR diversity was associated with shorter overall and disease-free survival. Neither the sequencing platform nor unique molecular identifiers are named or mentioned anywhere in the methods. Tumor tissue showed significantly higher TCR diversity (inverse Simpson) than normal lung tissue, at around 450 vs 150 (P = 0.0075, Mann-Whitney U test). The top 100 clones accounted for a significantly larger cumulative portion of the repertoire in normal lung than in tumor tissue. Only about 15 patients were in the cohort, and the authors stated that larger samples and more detailed clinical data are needed.

RNA was isolated from bulk, unsorted tissue, and RNA quality was assessed with a NanoDrop ND-1000 and an Agilent 2100. Distant non-tumor tissue taken more than 3 cm from the tumor edge was used as the normal lung sample. Newly diagnosed lung cancer patients without prior chemotherapy who had been admitted for thoracic surgery in China between August and November 2014 were enrolled as donors. Anyone who had undergone radiotherapy or chemotherapy before, or who had another cancer at the same time, was left out of the study. Surgical tissue pieces of about 1-2 cm3 were preserved in RNAlater solution and were kept at -80 degrees C until use. Its CDR3 holds 11 amino acids, cysteine through phenylalanine. The kept DNA is CDR3 alone, 33 bases in frame from the first base. The germline V gene (reference sequence) gives CDR1 as DFQATT and CDR2 as SNEGSKA. Trimming costs V 1 base and J 8 bases, and their ends lie 8 bases apart.

Library preparation used multiplex PCR. These reads were obtained on an Illumina HiSeq 2500. TCRbeta libraries were constructed through three rounds of nested PCR with primers (Table S4) according to protocols modified from ARM-PCR. Before sequencing, PCR products of 200-500 bp were excised from the gel and purified with the QIAquick gel extraction kit. Per the source publication's procedure: Trimmomatic was used to clean the reads, FLASH was used to merge the reads into complete CDR3 sequences, and MiTCR was used to assign the reads to V(D)J germline segments. Clonal diversity was calculated as the inverse Simpson's index using VDJtools. In-frame sequences without a premature stop codon were defined as productive reads. Using fastp trimming at Q25 and MiXCR clonotype assembly, TCRdb reanalyzed the public sequencing data and kept in-frame beta chains. Rows with one shared CDR3 protein collapse into an entry with the most common genes and DNA. None of the V and J calls come from the authors' own analysis; TCRdb made them. The sample includes about 76,000 distinct CDR3 sequences, with around 80% observed a single time. The ten largest clones capture approximately 55% of the sample.

This TCR came from a man in his 60s with non-small cell lung cancer. Sequencing used distant non-tumor lung tissue. The chain couples TRBV20-1 to TRBJ1-1; a tentative D call is TRBD1 (6 bases match). The CDR3 has the sequence CSARGDREAFF. The DNA reads TGCAGTGCTAGAGGAGACAGGGAAGCTTTCTTT.